Below, one T cell receptor beta chain is given with its context. TCRdb's table, derived via immunoSEQ multiplex PCR, lists solely in-frame clones and lacks some. The table shows approximately 180,000 clones, with 90% to 95% occurring only once. These data come from a study of T cell responses to AZD1222 COVID-19 vaccine. Trimming took 1 base from V and 7 from J, leaving 10 bases between them. CDR1 is LGHNT and CDR2 is FRNRAP in the germline V gene. This CDR3 is 13 amino acids long. The J gene is TRBJ1-1, the V gene TRBV12-5, with a possible D match to TRBD1 (5 bases). The sample consisted of peripheral blood, taken 28 days after the second dose of the MenACWY control vaccine. This TCR was recovered from an adult who received the MenACWY meningococcal vaccine as a control. CDR3 sequence: CASGLAGGNEAFF. The CDR3 bases are TGTGCTAGTGGTTTGGCGGGGGGTAATGAAGCTTTCTTT.